The present entry profiles one T cell receptor (beta chain) with its context. Authors' methods: Amplification of reference gene primers provided the estimated nucleated cell counts. Method: immunoSEQ multiplex PCR; TCRdb's copy keeps in-frame clones and lacks some. D and trimming come from the DNA, and the V and J calls and clone size come from that table. The sample lists tens of thousands of clones; approximately 91% were seen once. The record originates from a study of blood T cell repertoires in COVID-19. The wider study: Sites in the United States, Italy and Spain provided acute and convalescent COVID-19 samples. Sample material is recorded as cDNA or gDNA derived from T cells, B-cell-depleted T cells, or PBMCs.

This TCR was recovered from a woman of 80 years or more with active or convalescent COVID-19. Sequencing was performed on peripheral blood.

CDR3 bases: TGTGCCAGCAGCCCTCTCCTGGCAGACAGGGTTACAGGAAACACCATATATTTT. This encodes CASSPLLADRVTGNTIYF. V gene TRBV5-5 combines with J gene TRBJ1-3, with 7 bases lining up with TRBD1. The CDR3 loop spans 18 amino acids. Germline values: CDR1 SGHKS, CDR2 YYEKEE (reference sequence). The junction had 17 bases not matched to a gene; V was cut back by 4 bases and J by 4 bases.